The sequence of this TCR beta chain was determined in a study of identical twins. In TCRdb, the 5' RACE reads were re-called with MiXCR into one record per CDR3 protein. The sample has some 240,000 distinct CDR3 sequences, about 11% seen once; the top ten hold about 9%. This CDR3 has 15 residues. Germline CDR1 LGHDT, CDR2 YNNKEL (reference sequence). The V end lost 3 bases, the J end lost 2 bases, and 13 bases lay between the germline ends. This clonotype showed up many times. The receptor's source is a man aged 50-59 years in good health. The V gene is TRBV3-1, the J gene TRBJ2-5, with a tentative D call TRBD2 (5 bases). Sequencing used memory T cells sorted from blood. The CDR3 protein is CASSQMYTGQETQYF. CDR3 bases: TGTGCCAGCAGCCAGATGTACACGGGACAAGAGACCCAGTACTTC.